This entry lists 22 T cell receptor beta chains sequenced from one sample in a study of cytomegalovirus exposure and HLA in healthy donors. 13 Jbeta primers and 60 Vbeta primers were used for the PCR. Measured with immunoSEQ multiplex PCR; TCRdb has only the in-frame clones, and not every one. Found here are roughly 130,000 clones, approximately 80% of them singletons; the top ten hold 11%. Material for sequencing was PBMCs. These TCRs come from a male donor in good health and CMV-seropositive.

This clone has more than one count but fewer than ten. The CDR3 loop reads CAWRARQGWETQYF. CDR3 in DNA: TGTGCCTGGAGGGCAAGACAGGGCTGGGAGACCCAGTACTTC. The chain carries TRBV30 and TRBJ2-5; 7 bases are a match to TRBD1. The V and J ends lost 3 bases and 5 bases, in that order; junction bases with no gene match: 9. The CDR3 consists of 14 residues. Germline-derived CDR1 and CDR2 are GTSNPN and SVGIG (reference sequence).

V is TRBV5-4 and J is TRBJ2-1, with 7 bases lining up with TRBD1. This CDR3 has 13 residues. Germline CDR1 reads SGHNT; CDR2 reads YYREEE (reference sequence). V lost 4 bases, J lost 6 bases, and 4 bases stayed unmatched. CDR3 DNA sequence: TGTGCCAGCAGCGTAGACAGGGTCAATGAGCAGTTCTTC. Translation: CASSVDRVNEQFF.

The genes are TRBV5-4 and TRBJ1-2; D remains ambiguous. V lost 4 bases, J lost 3 bases, and 13 bases lay in between. The CDR3 length is 14 residues. The germline V gene encodes CDR1 SGHNT and CDR2 YYREEE (reference sequence). DNA for the CDR3: TGTGCCAGCAGCCCCAGTCGAGGCCACTATGGCTACACCTTC. Protein product: CASSPSRGHYGYTF.

This clone has just a few counts. This sequence joins TRBV27 and TRBJ2-3; TRBD1 matches 8 bases. Germline V gene sequence: CDR1 MNHEY, CDR2 SMNVEV (reference sequence). The CDR3 extends over 13 amino acids. J gave up 2 bases and V 6 bases, and 1 base lay outside the gene matches. The DNA of the CDR3 is TGTGCCAGCAGGGGACAGGACACAGATACGCAGTATTTT. This codes for CASRGQDTDTQYF.

This clone came up a few times. V is TRBV5-6 and J is TRBJ1-2; D gene ambiguous. The V gene's germline CDR1 is SGHDT and CDR2 YYEEEE. With 4 bases removed from V and 6 bases from J, the gap between germline ends came to 13 bases. This CDR3 comprises 13 residues. In DNA form, the CDR3 reads TGTGCCAGCAGCCCCGGAGGGCCGGATGGCTACACCTTC. Translating gives CASSPGGPDGYTF.

The table lists this clone with a few counts. This sequence joins TRBV15 and TRBJ1-3, with a possible D match to TRBD1 (5 bases). This CDR3 spans 14 amino acids. Trimming took 9 bases from V and 4 from J, leaving 16 bases between them. Looked up from germline, CDR1 is LNHNV and CDR2 is YYDKDF (reference sequence). The DNA for the CDR3 is TGTGCCACGTCCATTGGCAGGGCCGGAAACACCATATATTTT. The encoded protein is CATSIGRAGNTIYF.

CDR3 sequence reads: CASSSRQGVTEAFF. The CDR3 nucleotides are TGTGCCAGCAGCTCCCGACAGGGGGTCACTGAAGCTTTCTTT. The chain is built from TRBV9 and TRBJ1-1, with 9 bases that match TRBD1. This CDR3 spans 14 amino acids. Germline V lookup: CDR1 SGDLS, CDR2 YYNGEE. V was clipped by 4 bases and J by 4 bases; unmatched bases: 5. Full variable domain (rest looked up from reference TRBV9 and TRBJ1-1): DSGVTQTPKHLITATGQRVTLRCSPRSGDLSVYWYQQSLDQGLQFLIQYYNGEERAKGNILERFSAQQFPDLHSELNLSSLELGDSALYFCASSSRQGVTEAFFGQGTRLTVV.

The V call is TRBV28, the J call TRBJ2-3; 9 nucleotides align to TRBD2. V lost 4 bases and J lost 7; bases outside the gene matches: 12. The germline gives CDR1 MDHEN, CDR2 SYDVKM. This CDR3 comprises 16 residues. CDR3 loop: CASSSTIAGAVYTQYF. As DNA, the CDR3 is TGTGCCAGCAGTTCTACTATAGCGGGAGCGGTATATACGCAGTATTTT. Combining the CDR3 with reference TRBV28 and TRBJ2-3 gives the whole variable domain DVKVTQSSRYLVKRTGEKVFLECVQDMDHENMFWYRQDPGLGLRLIYFSYDVKMKEKGDIPEGYSVSREKKERFSLILESASTNQTSMYLCASSSTIAGAVYTQYFGPGTRLTVL.

The gene calls are TRBV9 and TRBJ2-3, with D possibly matching TRBD2 (5 bases). V was clipped by 3 bases and J by 3 bases, with 8 bases between them. CDR3 length equals 13 residues. The germline gives CDR1 SGDLS, CDR2 YYNGEE. This CDR3 reads CASSGGLTDTQYF. The CDR3, as DNA: TGTGCCAGCAGCGGAGGGTTGACAGATACGCAGTATTTT.

This clone was recorded a few times. This chain connects TRBV25-1 to TRBJ2-5; D gene unclear. The V end was cut by 6 bases, the J end by 5 bases, with 7 bases between. Germline assignment: CDR1 MGHDK and CDR2 SYGVNS. The CDR3 sequence is 11 residues long. In DNA form, the CDR3 reads TGTGCCAGCAGCTCAGCGGAGACCCAGTACTTC. As protein: CASSSAETQYF.

A single count supports this clone. The V and J genes are TRBV9 and TRBJ2-7, with 7 bases aligning to TRBD2. This CDR3 region has 14 residues. J was trimmed by 0 bases and V by 1 base; bases with no gene match: 1. CDR1 is SGDLS and CDR2 is YYNGEE in the germline V gene. The CDR3 nucleotides are TGTGCCAGCAGCGTATGGGACTACTCCTACGAGCAGTACTTC. Its protein is CASSVWDYSYEQYF. Using reference TRBV9 and TRBJ2-7 for the parts outside the CDR3, the full variable domain is DSGVTQTPKHLITATGQRVTLRCSPRSGDLSVYWYQQSLDQGLQFLIQYYNGEERAKGNILERFSAQQFPDLHSELNLSSLELGDSALYFCASSVWDYSYEQYFGPGTRLTVT.

The rearrangement joins TRBV19 to TRBJ1-2, with 7 nucleotides matching TRBD1. J lost 8 bases, V lost 4 bases, and 16 bases had no gene match. The CDR3 loop spans 16 amino acids. CDR1 is LNHDA, CDR2 SQIVND, per germline (reference sequence). The CDR3 sequence: CASSTVRQGVVKGYTF. The CDR3 region has the DNA TGTGCCAGTAGTACCGTAAGACAGGGAGTGGTTAAAGGCTACACCTTC.

CDR3 DNA sequence: TGTGCCAGCAGCCGTTCCCTAGCGGGATCGTACGAGCAGTACTTC. This translates into CASSRSLAGSYEQYF. J is TRBJ2-5 and V is TRBV6-5; 9 nucleotides match TRBD2. The J call may be in error: the DNA end matches TRBJ2-7 better. There are 15 residues in the CDR3. Germline loops: CDR1 MNHEY, CDR2 SVGAGI.

Points on this clone: The junction departs from the called germline gene at one end, perhaps through a read error. The chain employs TRBV2 and TRBJ2-4, with 7 bases fitting TRBD1. Germline V CDR1 and CDR2: SNHLY, FYNNEI. This CDR3 has 13 amino acids. The CDR3 sequence: CASRLGGKNSQYF. The CDR3 bases are TGTGCCAGCCGGCTAGGGGGCAAAAACAGTCAGTACTTC.

The chain has TRBV11-2 and TRBJ2-7, with D possibly matching TRBD2 (6 bases). CDR3 length: 15 amino acids. Per germline, CDR1 SGHAT and CDR2 FQNNGV. V lost 0 bases and J lost 1, with 10 bases in between. The CDR3 sequence: CASSLEIAGSYEQYF. Written as DNA, the CDR3 is TGTGCCAGCAGCTTAGAAATTGCGGGGTCCTACGAGCAGTACTTC.

This chain links TRBV27 with TRBJ2-3; a weak D match, TRBD1 (5 bases). V was cut by 4 bases and J by 4 bases, with 12 bases left in between. The CDR3 spans 14 residues. CDR1 is MNHEY, CDR2 SMNVEV, per germline (reference sequence). The CDR3 here is CASSSPTVPDTQYF. CDR3 bases: TGTGCCAGCAGTTCACCGACAGTCCCAGATACGCAGTATTTT.

The rearrangement links TRBV25-1 to TRBJ2-5, with 8 nucleotides matching TRBD1. The V gene's germline CDR1 is MGHDK and CDR2 SYGVNS. After removal of 5 bases from V and 1 base from J, the junction contained 9 bases not matched to a gene. CDR3 length equals 16 residues. This chain's CDR3 is CASSLPPGQGQETQYF. CDR3 coding DNA: TGTGCCAGCAGTCTTCCGCCCGGACAGGGCCAAGAGACCCAGTACTTC.

V is TRBV9 and J is TRBJ1-3; 7 positions agree with TRBD1. The CDR3 is 17 amino acids. The trim removed 2 bases at V and 4 bases at J, leaving 12 bases unmatched. Germline CDR1 and CDR2: SGDLS and YYNGEE. The CDR3 loop is CASSVLQGGDGGNTIYF. The DNA for the CDR3 is TGTGCCAGCAGCGTTTTACAAGGGGGCGATGGGGGAAACACCATATATTTT. Supplemented by reference TRBV9 and TRBJ1-3, the full variable domain reads DSGVTQTPKHLITATGQRVTLRCSPRSGDLSVYWYQQSLDQGLQFLIQYYNGEERAKGNILERFSAQQFPDLHSELNLSSLELGDSALYFCASSVLQGGDGGNTIYFGEGSWLTVV.

V gene TRBV5-4 combines with J gene TRBJ2-7; D possibly corresponds to TRBD1 (6 bases). The CDR3 extends over 15 amino acids. Trimming shortened V by 5 bases and J by 4 bases, and 19 bases separated the two germline ends. Per germline, CDR1 SGHNT and CDR2 YYREEE (reference sequence). The CDR3 region has the DNA TGTGCCAGCAGAGAGACCGGACAGTCACTGTACGAGCAGTACTTC. This gives the protein CASRETGQSLYEQYF.

The DNA of the CDR3 is TGTGCCAGTAGTACAGGGGCCAGAACTCCAAATGAGCAGTTCTTC. As protein: CASSTGARTPNEQFF. The chain recombines TRBV19 with TRBJ2-1; TRBD1 is a possible D gene (6 bases). V shed 4 bases and J shed 7 bases, with 17 bases lying between them. CDR1 LNHDA and CDR2 SQIVND come from the germline V gene (reference sequence). The CDR3 sequence is 15 residues long. Together with reference TRBV19 and TRBJ2-1, the CDR3 gives the full variable domain: DGGITQSPKYLFRKEGQNVTLSCEQNLNHDAMYWYRQDPGQGLRLIYYSQIVNDFQKGDIAEGYSVSREKKESFPLTVTSAQKNPTAFYLCASSTGARTPNEQFFGPGTRLTVL.

This chain joins TRBV5-6 and TRBJ1-5; 10 positions agree with TRBD1. The CDR3 runs 18 residues. Germline CDR1 and CDR2: SGHDT and YYEEEE. J was trimmed by 4 bases and V by 4 bases; bases with no gene match: 14. The CDR3 protein is CASSALGTGVSGNQPQHF. As DNA, the CDR3 is TGTGCCAGCAGCGCGCTGGGGACAGGGGTCAGCGGGAATCAGCCCCAGCATTTT.

About this clone itself: Other DNA sequences in this specimen translate into the identical CDR3. The V and J genes are TRBV5-1 and TRBJ1-2, with TRBD1 matching over 8 bases. J lost 2 bases, V lost 4 bases, and 4 bases had no gene match. The CDR3 covers 14 residues. CDR1 and CDR2 (germline): SGHRS, YFSETQ. The CDR3 region is CASSQGQGNYGYTF. The DNA of the CDR3 is TGCGCCAGCAGCCAAGGACAGGGAAACTATGGCTACACCTTC.